These T cell receptor beta chains were read from a single sample in a study of blood T cell repertoires in COVID-19. TCRdb's table, derived via immunoSEQ multiplex PCR, lists solely in-frame clones and lacks some. The data contain 68,000 or so clones, nearly 90% of them singletons. The sequenced material came from peripheral blood. The receptors originated from a man between 70 and 80 years old with active or convalescent COVID-19. CDR3s include the opening cysteine and the closing phenylalanine or tryptophan. Fields, in order: D gene, V gene, clone size, J gene, CDR3 DNA, CDR3 protein. The D gene is left open where the match is weak. Expanded clones are given a class, and other clones once, few, many or no size at all.

d_call: .; v_call: TRBV28; clone_size: .; j_call: TRBJ1-2; cdr3_nt: TGTGCCAGCAGTTTATTAGCAGGGGCGGGTGGCTACACCTTC; cdr3_aa: CASSLLAGAGGYTF
d_call: .; v_call: TRBV15; clone_size: .; j_call: TRBJ1-4; cdr3_nt: TGTGCCACCAGTCGTTTGACAGCAACTAATGAAAAACTGTTTTTT; cdr3_aa: CATSRLTATNEKLFF
d_call: .; v_call: TRBV20-1; clone_size: few; j_call: TRBJ2-7; cdr3_nt: TGCAGTGCTGTCAGGGTCCACGAGCAGTACTTC; cdr3_aa: CSAVRVHEQYF
d_call: .; v_call: TRBV5-1; clone_size: .; j_call: TRBJ2-5; cdr3_nt: TGCGCCAGCAGCTTGAGGAGGCCAGAATCGGAGACCCAGTACTTC; cdr3_aa: CASSLRRPESETQYF
d_call: .; v_call: TRBV7-2; clone_size: .; j_call: TRBJ1-5; cdr3_nt: TGTGCCAGCAGCTTAGGGGGCGACCGACGCAATCAGCCCCAGCATTTT; cdr3_aa: CASSLGGDRRNQPQHF
d_call: .; v_call: TRBV7-2; clone_size: .; j_call: TRBJ1-6; cdr3_nt: TGTGCCAGCAGCTTCCCTTATAATTCACCCCTCCACTTT; cdr3_aa: CASSFPYNSPLHF
d_call: .; v_call: TRBV5-1; clone_size: .; j_call: TRBJ1-2; cdr3_nt: TGCGCCAGCAGCTTGGTGTCCAGGGCTAGGGGCTACACCTTC; cdr3_aa: CASSLVSRARGYTF
d_call: .; v_call: TRBV19; clone_size: .; j_call: TRBJ2-3; cdr3_nt: TGTGCCAGTAGTATTATCTGGGGGCAGGGCACAGATACGCAGTATTTT; cdr3_aa: CASSIIWGQGTDTQYF
d_call: TRBD1; v_call: TRBV7-9; clone_size: .; j_call: TRBJ2-2; cdr3_nt: TGTGCCAGCAGCTCCGGGACAGGGGGCACCGGGGAGCTGTTTTTT; cdr3_aa: CASSSGTGGTGELFF
d_call: .; v_call: TRBV11-2; clone_size: .; j_call: TRBJ2-1; cdr3_nt: TGTGCCAGCAGCTTAGGGACTATCCCGGGCAATGAGCAGTTCTTC; cdr3_aa: CASSLGTIPGNEQFF
d_call: TRBD1; v_call: TRBV27; clone_size: .; j_call: TRBJ1-2; cdr3_nt: TGTGCCAGCAGCCCAGACAGGGGGCATGGCTACACCTTC; cdr3_aa: CASSPDRGHGYTF
d_call: .; v_call: TRBV3-1/TRBV3-2; clone_size: .; j_call: TRBJ1-1; cdr3_nt: TGTGCCAGCAGCCCTGCAGGGTCGGCCACTGAAGCTTTCTTT; cdr3_aa: CASSPAGSATEAFF
d_call: TRBD1; v_call: TRBV25-1; clone_size: .; j_call: TRBJ1-2; cdr3_nt: TGTGCCAGCAGTAGAGGGACAGGGGTCAGAGGCTACACCTTC; cdr3_aa: CASSRGTGVRGYTF
d_call: .; v_call: TRBV5-1; clone_size: once; j_call: TRBJ2-2; cdr3_nt: TGCGCCAGCCGACAACGCGAGCGGGAGCTGTTTTTT; cdr3_aa: CASRQRERELFF
d_call: .; v_call: TRBV3-1/TRBV3-2; clone_size: .; j_call: TRBJ1-6; cdr3_nt: TGTGCCAGCCATTCGGGGTTATGGTCACCCCTCCACTTT; cdr3_aa: CASHSGLWSPLHF
d_call: TRBD1; v_call: TRBV30; clone_size: .; j_call: TRBJ1-1; cdr3_nt: TGTGCCTGGAGTGTACTCGGACAGGGGGCGGACACTGAAGCTTTCTTT; cdr3_aa: CAWSVLGQGADTEAFF
d_call: .; v_call: TRBV19; clone_size: .; j_call: TRBJ1-1; cdr3_nt: TGTGCCAGTAGTATTACAGGGTGGGACACTGAAGCTTTCTTT; cdr3_aa: CASSITGWDTEAFF
d_call: .; v_call: TRBV5-1; clone_size: once; j_call: TRBJ2-5; cdr3_nt: TGCGCCAGCAGCTTGCTGACAGGTCAAGAGACCCAGTACTTC; cdr3_aa: CASSLLTGQETQYF
d_call: .; v_call: TRBV3-1/TRBV3-2; clone_size: .; j_call: TRBJ2-7; cdr3_nt: TGTGCCAGCAGCCAAGTGACTAGTCCCAACGAGCAGTACTTC; cdr3_aa: CASSQVTSPNEQYF
d_call: .; v_call: TRBV20-1; clone_size: .; j_call: TRBJ1-1; cdr3_nt: TGCAGTGGTCTTGGACAGATTGAAGCTTTCTTT; cdr3_aa: CSGLGQIEAFF
d_call: .; v_call: TRBV21-1; clone_size: .; j_call: TRBJ2-5; cdr3_nt: TGTGCCAGCAACTGTAGAGTAGAGACCCAGTACTTC; cdr3_aa: CASNCRVETQYF
d_call: TRBD2; v_call: TRBV28; clone_size: .; j_call: TRBJ2-1; cdr3_nt: TGTGCCAGCATTCCTAGCGGGGAGTTGAATGAGCAGTTCTTC; cdr3_aa: CASIPSGELNEQFF
d_call: .; v_call: TRBV28; clone_size: .; j_call: TRBJ2-6; cdr3_nt: TGTGCCAGCAGTTTATACAGGTCCTCTGGGGCCAACGTCCTGACTTTC; cdr3_aa: CASSLYRSSGANVLTF
d_call: .; v_call: TRBV18; clone_size: .; j_call: TRBJ1-3; cdr3_nt: TGTGCCAGCTCAGCCATCAGGGGAACTGGAAACACCATATATTTT; cdr3_aa: CASSAIRGTGNTIYF
d_call: .; v_call: TRBV11-3; clone_size: .; j_call: TRBJ2-5; cdr3_nt: TGTGCCAGCAGCGCCTCGACTAGTTTGGGGGGAGAGACCCAGTACTTC; cdr3_aa: CASSASTSLGGETQYF
d_call: TRBD2; v_call: TRBV5-1; clone_size: .; j_call: TRBJ2-7; cdr3_nt: TGCGCCAGCAAACCGGGACTAGCCGCCGACGAGCAGTACTTC; cdr3_aa: CASKPGLAADEQYF
d_call: .; v_call: TRBV6-6; clone_size: .; j_call: TRBJ1-6; cdr3_nt: TGTGCCAGCAGTCGGGACATTTATAATTCACCCCTCCACTTT; cdr3_aa: CASSRDIYNSPLHF
d_call: TRBD1; v_call: TRBV4-1; clone_size: .; j_call: TRBJ2-2; cdr3_nt: TGCGCCAGCAGCCAAGTGTACAGGGGAGACACCGGGGAGCTGTTTTTT; cdr3_aa: CASSQVYRGDTGELFF
d_call: TRBD1; v_call: TRBV5-8; clone_size: .; j_call: TRBJ2-1; cdr3_nt: TGTGCCAGCAGAGCCGGGACAGGGTATCGGAATGAGCAGTTCTTC; cdr3_aa: CASRAGTGYRNEQFF
d_call: TRBD1; v_call: TRBV30; clone_size: .; j_call: TRBJ1-3; cdr3_nt: TGTGCCTGGAACCCCAGGACAGGACCCTTCTCTGGAAACACCATATATTTT; cdr3_aa: CAWNPRTGPFSGNTIYF
d_call: TRBD2; v_call: TRBV7-8; clone_size: .; j_call: TRBJ2-5; cdr3_nt: TGTGCCAGCAGCCCGGCGGGGACTAGCGGGAGAGAGACCCAGTACTTC; cdr3_aa: CASSPAGTSGRETQYF
d_call: .; v_call: TRBV19; clone_size: .; j_call: TRBJ2-2; cdr3_nt: TGTGCCAGTAGTATTGGAGGGATTGGTGGTATTGCGGAGCTGTTTTTT; cdr3_aa: CASSIGGIGGIAELFF
d_call: .; v_call: TRBV11-2; clone_size: .; j_call: TRBJ2-3; cdr3_nt: TGTGCCAGCAGCTCCGGAGCAGATACGCAGTATTTT; cdr3_aa: CASSSGADTQYF
d_call: .; v_call: TRBV7-2; clone_size: .; j_call: TRBJ2-3; cdr3_nt: TGTGCCAGCAGCTTGTTGGGCGGGGACGCCACAGATACGCAGTATTTT; cdr3_aa: CASSLLGGDATDTQYF
d_call: TRBD2; v_call: TRBV7-8; clone_size: .; j_call: TRBJ2-7; cdr3_nt: TGTGCCAGCAGCTTGTCTAGCGGCTCCTACGAGCAGTACTTC; cdr3_aa: CASSLSSGSYEQYF
d_call: TRBD1; v_call: TRBV19; clone_size: once; j_call: TRBJ1-5; cdr3_nt: TGTGCCAGTAGTCCACAGGGGATGGGACAGCCCCAGCATTTT; cdr3_aa: CASSPQGMGQPQHF
d_call: .; v_call: TRBV2; clone_size: .; j_call: TRBJ1-3; cdr3_nt: TGTGCCAGCAGTGGCACTCCAGGGCTCTCTGGAAACACCATATATTTT; cdr3_aa: CASSGTPGLSGNTIYF
d_call: .; v_call: TRBV25-1; clone_size: .; j_call: TRBJ1-1; cdr3_nt: TGTGCCAGCAGGTTCATGAACACTGAAGCTTTCTTT; cdr3_aa: CASRFMNTEAFF
d_call: TRBD1; v_call: TRBV5-1; clone_size: .; j_call: TRBJ1-4; cdr3_nt: TGCGCCAGCAGCTTGGACAGGGGCCGGAATGAAAAACTGTTTTTT; cdr3_aa: CASSLDRGRNEKLFF
d_call: .; v_call: TRBV6-5; clone_size: once; j_call: TRBJ2-3; cdr3_nt: TGTGCCAGCAGTCCCAGGGGGGCCGTAACAGATACGCAGTATTTT; cdr3_aa: CASSPRGAVTDTQYF